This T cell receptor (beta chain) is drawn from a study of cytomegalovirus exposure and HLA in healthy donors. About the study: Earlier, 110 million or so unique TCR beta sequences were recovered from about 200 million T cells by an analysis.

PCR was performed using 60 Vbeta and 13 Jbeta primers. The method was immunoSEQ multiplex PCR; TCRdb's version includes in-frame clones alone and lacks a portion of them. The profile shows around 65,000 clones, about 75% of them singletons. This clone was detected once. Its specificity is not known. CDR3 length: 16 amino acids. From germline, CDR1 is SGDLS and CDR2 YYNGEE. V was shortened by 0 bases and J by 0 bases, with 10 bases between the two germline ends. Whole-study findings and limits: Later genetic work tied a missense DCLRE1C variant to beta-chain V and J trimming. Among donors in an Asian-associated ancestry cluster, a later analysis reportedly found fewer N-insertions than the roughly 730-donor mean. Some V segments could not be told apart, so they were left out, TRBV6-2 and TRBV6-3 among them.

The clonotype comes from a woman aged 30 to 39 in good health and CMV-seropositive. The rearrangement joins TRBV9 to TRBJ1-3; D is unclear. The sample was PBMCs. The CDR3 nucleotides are TGTGCCAGCAGCGTAGCTAGCGTGAGCTCTGGAAACACCATATATTTT. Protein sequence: CASSVASVSSGNTIYF.